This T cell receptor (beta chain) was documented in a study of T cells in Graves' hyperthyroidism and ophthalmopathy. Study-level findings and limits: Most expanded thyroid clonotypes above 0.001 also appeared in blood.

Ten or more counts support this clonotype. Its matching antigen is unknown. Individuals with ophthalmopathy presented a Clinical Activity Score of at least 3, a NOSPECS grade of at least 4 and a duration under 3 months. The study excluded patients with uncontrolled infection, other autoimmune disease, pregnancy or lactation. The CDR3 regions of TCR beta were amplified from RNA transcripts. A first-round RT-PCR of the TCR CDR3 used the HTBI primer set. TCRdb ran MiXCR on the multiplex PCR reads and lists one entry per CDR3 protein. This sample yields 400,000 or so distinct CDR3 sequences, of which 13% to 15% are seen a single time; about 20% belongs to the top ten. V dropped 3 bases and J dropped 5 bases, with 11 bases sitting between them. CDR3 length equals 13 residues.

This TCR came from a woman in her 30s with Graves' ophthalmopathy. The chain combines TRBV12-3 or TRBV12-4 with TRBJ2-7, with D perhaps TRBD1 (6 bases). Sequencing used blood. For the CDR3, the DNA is TGTGCCAGCAGTTTCGCAGGGGTGGACGAGCAGTACTTC. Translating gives CASSFAGVDEQYF.